This T cell receptor (beta chain) was captured by sequencing in a study of T-cell reconstitution after alpha-beta-depleted transplantation in children. Unique molecular identifiers were used to barcode this TCRbeta library. TCRdb processed the PCR reads anew with MiXCR; each CDR3 protein has one entry. The profile shows some 600,000 distinct CDR3 sequences, roughly 15% of them singletons. The CDR3 consists of 14 residues. Germline loops: CDR1 DFQATT, CDR2 SNEGSKA (reference sequence). The germline V and J ends were trimmed by 6 bases and 0 bases, with 12 bases remaining between them. This clonotype was seen a few times.

The J gene is TRBJ1-5, the V gene TRBV20-1; tentative D call: TRBD1 (5 bases). The sequencing here drew on PBMCs from the stem cell graft donor, taken from the stem cell graft. This clonotype was obtained from a human donor who donated a stem cell graft to a child with acute myeloid leukemia. The CDR3 region has the DNA TGCAGTGCGCGCAGGGAAAATAGCAATCAGCCCCAGCATTTT. This codes for CSARRENSNQPQHF.